The 26 T cell receptor beta chains given below trace back to one sample, sequenced in a study of neurological immune-mediated disorders. TCRdb used MiXCR to reprocess the 5' RACE reads, holding one entry per CDR3 protein. The repertoire includes tens of thousands of distinct CDR3 sequences, roughly 17% of them detected once, and roughly 7% sits in the top ten. Material for sequencing was CD8+ T cells from blood. The source of these receptors is a woman in her late teens or twenties with multiple sclerosis.

This clonotype was seen a handful of times. The chain has TRBV14 and TRBJ1-1, with D tentatively TRBD1 (6 bases). The CDR3 loop spans 13 amino acids. The germline CDR1 and CDR2 sequences are SGHDN and FVKESK. V dropped 2 bases and J dropped 11 bases, with 15 bases sitting between them. The CDR3 sequence: CASSQQGGSRAFF. For the CDR3, the DNA is TGTGCCAGCAGCCAACAAGGGGGATCGAGGGCTTTCTTT.

For the CDR3, the DNA is TGTGCCTGGAGCGACCCCGGGGACGGTGCCGGGGAGCTGTTTTTT. Amino acid sequence: CAWSDPGDGAGELFF. The chain carries TRBV30 and TRBJ2-2; tentatively, D is TRBD1 or TRBD2 (5 bases each). The V gene lost 3 bases and the J gene lost 6 bases, with 17 bases spanning the gap. This CDR3 region has 15 residues. Germline CDR1 reads GTSNPN; CDR2 reads SVGIG (reference sequence).

This clonotype is classed as medium-sized (0.01 to 0.1%). The genes are TRBV20-1 and TRBJ2-1; D possibly corresponds to TRBD2 (6 bases). Germline-derived CDR1 and CDR2 are DFQATT and SNEGSKA (reference sequence). The CDR3 runs to 14 residues. V dropped 3 bases and J dropped 1 base, with 10 bases sitting between them. The CDR3 nucleotides are TGCAGTGCTAGGGCGGGGAGGTCCTACAATGAGCAGTTCTTC. Amino acids: CSARAGRSYNEQFF.

This clonotype is medium-sized in the sample. The V gene is TRBV7-6, the J gene TRBJ1-4, with 7 bases aligning to TRBD1. V lost 1 base to trimming and J lost 0 bases; unmatched junction nucleotides: 5. Per the germline V gene, CDR1 is SGHVS and CDR2 is FNYEAQ. The CDR3 is 17 amino acids. CDR3 in DNA: TGTGCCAGCAGCTTAGGCGACAGGGCCGCAACTAATGAAAAACTGTTTTTT. Its protein product is CASSLGDRAATNEKLFF. Using reference TRBV7-6 and TRBJ1-4 for the parts outside the CDR3, the full variable domain is GAGVSQSPRYKVTKRGQDVALRCDPISGHVSLYWYRQALGQGPEFLTYFNYEAQQDKSGLPNDRFSAERPEGSISTLTIQRTEQRDSAMYRCASSLGDRAATNEKLFFGSGTQLSVL.

The V and J genes are TRBV12-3 or TRBV12-4 and TRBJ1-5; D possibly corresponds to TRBD1 (6 bases). Trimming removed 3 bases from V and 5 bases from J, with 8 bases in between. The CDR3 covers 13 residues. CDR3 sequence (DNA): TGTGCCAGCAGTTTCAGGGGTGATCAGCCCCAGCATTTT. Its protein product is CASSFRGDQPQHF.

The chain links TRBV11-2 to TRBJ2-3, with a tentative D call TRBD2 (6 bases). CDR1 and CDR2 (germline): SGHAT, FQNNGV. CDR3 length: 15 residues. V lost 6 bases and J 2 bases, leaving 15 bases between the germline ends. The CDR3 is CASSSLASLTDTQYF. Here the CDR3 DNA reads TGTGCCAGCAGTTCCCTAGCGAGCCTCACAGATACGCAGTATTTT.

This clonotype was recorded many times. The chain joins TRBV7-2 to TRBJ2-5, with 7 bases that match TRBD2. CDR1 is SGHTA, CDR2 FQGNSA, per germline. The CDR3 extends over 15 amino acids. V shed 1 base and J 9 bases; nucleotides not matched to a gene: 11. In nucleotides, the CDR3 is TGTGCCAGCAGCTTAGTATTAGCGGGTGGGAGCGCCCAGTACTTC. Protein: CASSLVLAGGSAQYF. Full variable domain (remainder filled in from reference TRBV7-2 and TRBJ2-5): GAGVSQSPSNKVTEKGKDVELRCDPISGHTALYWYRQSLGQGLEFLIYFQGNSAPDKSGLPSDRFSAERTGGSVSTLTIQRTQQEDSAVYLCASSLVLAGGSAQYFGPGTRLLVL.

In this sample, this clonotype turned up many times. The chain links TRBV15 to TRBJ2-3, with D tentatively TRBD1 or TRBD2 (5 bases each). Trimming removed 4 bases at V and 5 bases at J, with 22 bases between. Germline V lookup: CDR1 LNHNV, CDR2 YYDKDF (reference sequence). CDR3 length: 17 residues. The CDR3 DNA follows: TGTGCCACCAGCATCGTCTCGACTACAGGAATAATAGATACGCAGTATTTT. Translated, it gives CATSIVSTTGIIDTQYF.

There are many counts of this clonotype. V usage is TRBV6-5 and J usage is TRBJ2-4, with no clear D. The CDR3 contains 15 residues. In germline, CDR1 is MNHEY, CDR2 SVGAGI. V was clipped by 5 bases and J by 4 bases, with 15 bases between them. This CDR3 reads CASSPDPRSKNIQYF. CDR3 DNA sequence: TGTGCCAGCAGTCCCGATCCCCGGTCTAAAAACATTCAGTACTTC.

In its sample, this clonotype was seen many times. The chain joins TRBV25-1 to TRBJ2-3; D is unresolved. The length of the CDR3 is 12 residues. Trimming took off 1 base at V and 4 bases at J, with 3 bases between the two ends. Germline assignment: CDR1 MGHDK and CDR2 SYGVNS. The CDR3 protein is CASSEWADTQYF. The CDR3 DNA sequence: TGTGCCAGCAGTGAATGGGCAGATACGCAGTATTTT.

The chain couples TRBV14 to TRBJ2-1; TRBD1 matches at 12 bases. The CDR3 is 19 residues long. CDR1 and CDR2 from the germline V gene are SGHDN and FVKESK. The V gene end was trimmed by 4 bases and the J gene end by 9 bases; junction bases not matched to a gene: 19. Here the CDR3 reads CASSLSTQPGQGARGEQFF. The CDR3 DNA follows: TGTGCCAGCAGCCTATCAACTCAACCGGGACAGGGGGCGCGTGGTGAGCAGTTCTTC.

There are a few counts of this clonotype. The chain couples TRBV19 to TRBJ1-1; 9 bases are shared with TRBD1. J was trimmed by 1 base and V by 10 bases; bases with no gene match: 10. The CDR3 sequence is 15 residues long. Germline CDR1 and CDR2: LNHDA and SQIVND (reference sequence). CDR3 bases: TGTGCCACCCTCCCCCCGGGACAGGGGAACACTGAAGCTTTCTTT. This sequence encodes CATLPPGQGNTEAFF. The complete variable domain, with remaining parts taken from reference TRBV19 and TRBJ1-1, reads DGGITQSPKYLFRKEGQNVTLSCEQNLNHDAMYWYRQDPGQGLRLIYYSQIVNDFQKGDIAEGYSVSREKKESFPLTVTSAQKNPTAFYLCATLPPGQGNTEAFFGQGTRLTVV.

This clonotype was detected ten times or more. V and J are TRBV25-1 and TRBJ1-1; TRBD1 might be the D (6 bases). V lost 1 base, J lost 1 base, and 31 bases lay in between. The CDR3 length is 22 residues. The germline V gene encodes CDR1 MGHDK and CDR2 SYGVNS. The CDR3 sequence is CASSESGAGVGRVSLPNTEAFF. CDR3 DNA sequence: TGTGCCAGCAGTGAATCGGGGGCAGGGGTTGGCCGCGTATCCCTCCCGAACACTGAAGCTTTCTTT. Full variable domain (rest looked up from reference TRBV25-1 and TRBJ1-1): EADIYQTPRYLVIGTGKKITLECSQTMGHDKMYWYQQDPGMELHLIHYSYGVNSTEKGDLSSESTVSRIRTEHFPLTLESARPSHTSQYLCASSESGAGVGRVSLPNTEAFFGQGTRLTVV.

This clonotype was seen ten or more times. The gene calls are TRBV12-3 or TRBV12-4 and TRBJ2-4, with TRBD2 identical over 10 bases. The CDR3 has 15 residues. J gave up 6 bases and V 6 bases, and 8 bases lay outside the gene matches. CDR3 coding DNA: TGTGCCAGCAGCCCTAGCGGGAGCGGTTTAAACATTCAGTACTTC. Amino acids: CASSPSGSGLNIQYF.

This clonotype showed up many times. V is TRBV6-5 and J is TRBJ2-4, with D tentatively TRBD1 (6 bases). The germline V gene encodes CDR1 MNHEY and CDR2 SVGAGI. Trimming shortened V by 6 bases and J by 5 bases, and 14 bases separated the two germline ends. This CDR3 contains 14 residues. This CDR3 reads CASRPTGSQNIQYF. Here the CDR3 DNA reads TGTGCCAGCAGACCTACAGGGTCACAAAACATTCAGTACTTC.

Many counts were recorded for this clonotype. The gene calls are TRBV4-3 and TRBJ2-1; 13 bases fit TRBD2. Trimming at V came to 7 bases and at J to 7 bases, leaving 7 bases not matched to a gene. The CDR3 contains 15 residues. The germline V gene has CDR1 LGHNA and CDR2 YSLEER. The CDR3 DNA reads as TGCGCCAGCACCACCGGGACTAGCGGGACTAATGAGCAGTTCTTC. It codes for CASTTGTSGTNEQFF.

This clonotype was recorded at least ten times. The chain employs TRBV27 and TRBJ2-7; D remains unclear. CDR1 is MNHEY, CDR2 SMNVEV, per germline (reference sequence). Trimming stripped 6 bases from V and 1 base from J, with 4 bases between. CDR3 length: 11 amino acids. CDR3 DNA sequence: TGTGCCAGCAGGGATTCCTACGAGCAGTACTTC. Translated, it gives CASRDSYEQYF.

This clonotype came up many times. V is TRBV6-5 and J is TRBJ1-2; weak D call: TRBD1 (6 bases). V was shortened by 6 bases and J by 4 bases, with 12 bases between the two germline ends. The CDR3 is made up of 13 amino acids. Germline V gives CDR1 MNHEY, CDR2 SVGAGI. CDR3 sequence reads: CASSLHRAYGYTF. Written as DNA, the CDR3 is TGTGCCAGCAGCCTCCACAGGGCCTATGGCTACACCTTC.

This clonotype was recorded at least ten times. The chain uses TRBV6-5 and TRBJ2-5; the D gene is possibly TRBD2 (5 bases). The length of the CDR3 is 15 residues. Germline CDR1 reads MNHEY; CDR2 reads SVGAGI. Deletions cut 2 bases from V and 5 bases from J, with 15 bases between. This chain's CDR3 is CASSYKDLSGETQYF. Written as DNA, the CDR3 is TGTGCCAGCAGTTACAAGGACCTTTCGGGGGAGACCCAGTACTTC.

In this sample, this clonotype is medium-sized. This chain connects TRBV28 to TRBJ2-7; D perhaps matches TRBD1 (6 bases). CDR1 is MDHEN and CDR2 is SYDVKM in the germline V gene. The CDR3 spans 14 residues. V was pared by 6 bases and J by 6 bases, with 18 bases between. CDR3 protein: CASRPQGLGPEQYF. In DNA, the CDR3 is TGTGCCAGCAGACCACAGGGCCTGGGTCCCGAGCAGTACTTC.

This sequence joins TRBV30 and TRBJ1-2; D uncertain. CDR3 size: 12 residues. CDR1 and CDR2 from the germline V gene are GTSNPN and SVGIG (reference sequence). V lost 1 base, J lost 7 bases, and 10 bases lay in between. CDR3 sequence: CAWSGQMGGYTF. Here the CDR3 DNA reads TGTGCCTGGAGTGGGCAGATGGGTGGCTACACCTTC. Full variable domain (outside the CDR3, taken from reference TRBV30 and TRBJ1-2): SQTIHQWPATLVQPVGSPLSLECTVEGTSNPNLYWYRQAAGRGLQLLFYSVGIGQISSEVPQNLSASRPQDRQFILSSKKLLLSDSGFYLCAWSGQMGGYTFGSGTRLTVV.

This clonotype came up a few times. The genes are TRBV29-1 and TRBJ1-4; D gene ambiguous. The germline V and J ends were trimmed by 4 bases and 8 bases, with 11 bases remaining between them. The CDR3 spans 12 residues. Germline CDR1 SQVTM, CDR2 ANQGSEA. CDR3 in amino acids: CSVVSGNEKLFF. The CDR3, as DNA: TGCAGCGTTGTGTCGGGGAACGAAAAACTGTTTTTT.

V and J are TRBV12-5 and TRBJ2-2, with no clear D. CDR1 and CDR2 (germline): LGHNT, FRNRAP. CDR3 length equals 15 residues. The germline V and J ends were trimmed by 3 bases and 0 bases, with 8 bases remaining between them. The CDR3 loop is CASGLQLANTGELFF. Written as DNA, the CDR3 is TGTGCTAGTGGTTTACAGCTTGCGAACACCGGGGAGCTGTTTTTT. Using reference TRBV12-5 and TRBJ2-2 for the parts outside the CDR3, the full variable domain is DARVTQTPRHKVTEMGQEVTMRCQPILGHNTVFWYRQTMMQGLELLAYFRNRAPLDDSGMPKDRFSAEMPDATLATLKIQPSEPRDSAVYFCASGLQLANTGELFFGEGSRLTVL.

This clonotype was seen once. V is TRBV5-6 and J is TRBJ2-5; D is tentatively TRBD1 or TRBD2 (5 bases each). The CDR3 loop spans 13 amino acids. V was clipped by 3 bases and J by 4 bases, with 10 bases between them. CDR1 and CDR2 from the germline V gene are SGHDT and YYEEEE. The DNA of the CDR3 is TGTGCCAGCAGCTCCCGGGACCTAGAGACCCAGTACTTC. Its protein product is CASSSRDLETQYF.

This clonotype was counted many times. The rearrangement links TRBV7-9 to TRBJ1-4; D ambiguous. The ends were cut back, 2 bases at V and 0 bases at J, with 4 bases in the middle. The germline V gene encodes CDR1 SEHNR and CDR2 FQNEAQ (reference sequence). The CDR3 totals 14 residues. The CDR3 nucleotides read TGTGCCAGCAGCTTACTTACAACTAATGAAAAACTGTTTTTT. Its translation: CASSLLTTNEKLFF.

The V gene is TRBV7-2, the J gene TRBJ1-5, with D possibly being TRBD1 (5 bases). V lost 5 bases, J lost 6 bases, and 14 bases lay in between. Germline CDR1 SGHTA, CDR2 FQGNSA. This CDR3 contains 14 residues. The CDR3 protein is CASSRAMGTQPQHF. In DNA form, the CDR3 reads TGTGCCAGCAGCCGCGCGATGGGGACTCAGCCCCAGCATTTT.